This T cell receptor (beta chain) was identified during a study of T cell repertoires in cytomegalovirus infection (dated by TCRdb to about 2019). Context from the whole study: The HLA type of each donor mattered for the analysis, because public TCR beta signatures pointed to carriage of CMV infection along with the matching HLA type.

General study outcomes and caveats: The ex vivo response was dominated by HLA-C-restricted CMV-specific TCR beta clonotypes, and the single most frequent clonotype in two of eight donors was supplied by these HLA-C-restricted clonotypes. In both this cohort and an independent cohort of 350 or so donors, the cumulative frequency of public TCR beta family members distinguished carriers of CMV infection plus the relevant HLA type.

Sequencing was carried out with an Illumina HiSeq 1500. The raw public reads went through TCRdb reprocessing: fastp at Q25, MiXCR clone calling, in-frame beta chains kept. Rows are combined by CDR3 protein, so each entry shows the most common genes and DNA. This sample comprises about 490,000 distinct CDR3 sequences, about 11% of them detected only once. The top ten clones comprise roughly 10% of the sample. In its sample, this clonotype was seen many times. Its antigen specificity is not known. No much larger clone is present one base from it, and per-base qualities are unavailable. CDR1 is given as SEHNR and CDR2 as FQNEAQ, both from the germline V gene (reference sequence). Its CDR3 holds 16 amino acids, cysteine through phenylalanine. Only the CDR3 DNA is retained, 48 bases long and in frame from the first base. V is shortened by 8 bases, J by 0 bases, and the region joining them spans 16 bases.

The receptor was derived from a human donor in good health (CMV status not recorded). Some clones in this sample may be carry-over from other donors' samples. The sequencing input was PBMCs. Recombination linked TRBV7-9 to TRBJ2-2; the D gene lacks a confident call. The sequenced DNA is TGTGCCAGCCGTACCTTGCCAGACGCGAACACCGGGGAGCTGTTTTTT. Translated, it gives CASRTLPDANTGELFF.